This T cell receptor beta chain was observed in a study of OX40 agonist ivuxolimab in advanced cancers. For the study at large: Patients received the agonistic anti-OX40 (CD134) antibody ivuxolimab. Participants averaged about 66 years of age (range about 23 to 80) and were roughly 83% male.

Measured with immunoSEQ multiplex PCR; TCRdb has only the in-frame clones, and not every one. The table has about 79,000 clones, roughly 88% seen once. The study, taken as a whole, reports: The CD4+ and CD8+ T cells in the blood had expanded clonally by week 6 at 0.1 to 3.0 mg/kg. Averaged across samples, CD8+ T cells carried more expanded clones than CD4+ did.

V lost 6 bases to trimming and J lost 7 bases, with 17 bases between them. CDR1 and CDR2 (germline): SGHDT, YYEEEE. The CDR3 is 14 residues long. About this clone itself: Its antigen is not known.

The chain joins TRBV5-6 to TRBJ1-3; TRBD1 might be the D (5 bases). This receptor was identified in an adult with an advanced solid tumor such as melanoma, head and neck, liver or kidney cancer. The source was CD4+ or CD8+ T cells sorted from blood, collected in a trial of the OX40 agonist ivuxolimab. The CDR3 DNA follows: TGTGCCAGCAACCCCCAGGGAGATAGGAACACCATATATTTT. Translated: CASNPQGDRNTIYF. The full variable domain, completed using reference TRBV5-6 and TRBJ1-3, is DAGVTQSPTHLIKTRGQQVTLRCSPKSGHDTVSWYQQALGQGPQFIFQYYEEEERQRGNFPDRFSGHQFPNYSSELNVNALLLGDSALYLCASNPQGDRNTIYFGEGSWLTVV.